This TCR beta chain was recovered during a study of blood T cell repertoires in COVID-19. Original analysis: Amplification with reference gene primers provided the estimates of nucleated cell counts. Sequencing was performed with immunoSEQ multiplex PCR; in TCRdb, only in-frame clones are kept and a portion is missing. That table is the source of V, J and clone size, and D and trimming were worked out from the DNA. Found here are around 85,000 clones, roughly 85% of them singletons; the top ten hold 5.4%. Losses at the gene ends were 5 bases for V and 7 bases for J; bases not matched to a gene: 6. The CDR3 covers 15 residues. Germline assignment: CDR1 PRHDT and CDR2 FYEKMQ (reference sequence).

V is TRBV13 and J is TRBJ2-1; 12 positions match TRBD2. The TCR originated in a man in his sixties with acute or convalescent COVID-19. The sequenced material came from peripheral blood. In DNA, the CDR3 is TGTGCCAGCAGCCCCGCTAGCGGGGGGGCGAATGAGCAGTTCTTC. It is translated as CASSPASGGANEQFF.